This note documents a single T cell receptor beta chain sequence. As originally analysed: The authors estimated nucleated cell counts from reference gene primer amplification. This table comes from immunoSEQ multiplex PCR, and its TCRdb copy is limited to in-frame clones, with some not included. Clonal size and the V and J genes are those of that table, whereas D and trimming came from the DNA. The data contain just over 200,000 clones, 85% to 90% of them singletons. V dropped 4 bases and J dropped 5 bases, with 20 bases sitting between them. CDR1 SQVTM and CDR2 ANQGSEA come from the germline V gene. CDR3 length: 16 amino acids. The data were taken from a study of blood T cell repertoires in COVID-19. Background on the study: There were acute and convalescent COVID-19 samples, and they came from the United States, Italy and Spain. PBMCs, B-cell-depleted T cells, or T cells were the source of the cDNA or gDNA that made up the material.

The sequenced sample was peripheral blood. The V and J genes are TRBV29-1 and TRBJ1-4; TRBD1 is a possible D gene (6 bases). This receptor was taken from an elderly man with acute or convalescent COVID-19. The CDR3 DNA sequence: TGCAGCGTTGGGGGGACCACCGGGACACCGAATGAAAAACTGTTTTTT. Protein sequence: CSVGGTTGTPNEKLFF.